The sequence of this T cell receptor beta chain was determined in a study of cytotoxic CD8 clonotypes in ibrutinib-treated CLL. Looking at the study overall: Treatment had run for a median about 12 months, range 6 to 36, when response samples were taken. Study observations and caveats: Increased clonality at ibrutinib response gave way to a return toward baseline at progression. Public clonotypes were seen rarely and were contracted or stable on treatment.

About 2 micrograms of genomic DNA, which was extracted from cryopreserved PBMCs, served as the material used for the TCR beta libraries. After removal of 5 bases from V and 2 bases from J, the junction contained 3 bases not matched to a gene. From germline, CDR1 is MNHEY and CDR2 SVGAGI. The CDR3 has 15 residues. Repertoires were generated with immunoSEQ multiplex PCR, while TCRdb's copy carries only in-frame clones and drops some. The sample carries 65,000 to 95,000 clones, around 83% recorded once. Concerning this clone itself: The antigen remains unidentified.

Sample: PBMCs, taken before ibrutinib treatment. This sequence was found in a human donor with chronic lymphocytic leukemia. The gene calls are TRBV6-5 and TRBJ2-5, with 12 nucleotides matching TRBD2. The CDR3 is CASSPLAGGQETQYF. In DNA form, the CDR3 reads TGTGCCAGCAGTCCGCTAGCGGGAGGGCAAGAGACCCAGTACTTC.